The present T cell receptor (beta chain) was sequenced within a study of response to subunit inactivated influenza vaccine (dated 2018 in TCRdb). Regarding the complete study: To follow how T cells responded to a trivalent subunit inactivated influenza vaccine, the researchers relied on deep quantitative profiling of the T cell receptor repertoire.

This clonotype was seen a handful of times. The specificity of this receptor is unknown. Nothing much larger sits one base from this clone, and base qualities are not available. What the research found in general, with its limitations: The authors proposed that each seasonal influenza vaccination may bring in only a limited number of new T cells.

Taken from the germline V gene, the CDR1 and CDR2 loops are SGHRS and YFSETQ. From the cysteine up to the phenylalanine, the CDR3 has a length of 19 residues. The DNA shown is the 57-base CDR3, in frame from base 1. Relative to germline, V is missing 6 bases and J is missing 0 bases, with 14 bases of the junction outside any gene match. The library relied on RT-PCR. Instrument used: Illumina HiSeq 2500. Starting from the raw public reads, TCRdb applied fastp trimming at Q25, assembled clones with MiXCR and retained in-frame beta chains. CDR3 protein sequences are deduplicated, and each keeps its most common genes and DNA. The table for this sample lists approximately 700,000 distinct CDR3 sequences; about a sixth of them were counted only once. The ten largest clones take up around 10% of the sample.

The chain couples TRBV5-1 to TRBJ2-6, with 8 bases matching TRBD1. The starting material was PBMCs from blood, obtained 11 to 12 days after vaccination. The sequence derives from a man in his fifties who received an inactivated influenza vaccine. Donor details come from another sample of the same person, matched by shared clones. The DNA reads TGCGCCAGCAACCGAAAGCCGGGACAGGACTACTCTGGGGCCAACGTCCTGACTTTC. The translation is CASNRKPGQDYSGANVLTF.